A selection of T cell receptor beta chains follows, all from one sample in a study of blood T cell repertoires in COVID-19. The method was immunoSEQ multiplex PCR; TCRdb's version includes in-frame clones alone and lacks a portion of them. The sample lists about 100,000 clones; roughly nine tenths were seen once. Sequencing was done on a sample of peripheral blood. The source is a middle-aged man with acute or convalescent COVID-19. Both conserved end residues are part of each CDR3. Each record gives: D gene, clone size, V gene, CDR3 length, J gene, CDR3 protein, CDR3 DNA. A D gene is named only where the DNA matches it firmly. Size values are once, few and many counts, or a class for expanded clones, and some rows have none.

.	.	TRBV11-2	16	TRBJ1-1	CASSLAPGYQDTEAFF	TGTGCCAGCAGCTTAGCGCCAGGGTACCAGGACACTGAAGCTTTCTTT
.	.	TRBV7-9	14	TRBJ2-7	CASSYTGTTYEQYF	TGTGCCAGCAGCTATACTGGGACAACCTACGAGCAGTACTTC
.	.	TRBV3-1/TRBV3-2	15	TRBJ2-3	CASSHFRGATDTQYF	TGTGCCAGCAGCCATTTCAGGGGGGCAACAGATACGCAGTATTTT
.	.	TRBV19	15	TRBJ1-4	CASSVFVSTNEKLFF	TGTGCCAGTAGTGTTTTCGTTTCAACTAATGAAAAACTGTTTTTT
TRBD1	.	TRBV3-1/TRBV3-2	14	TRBJ1-5	CASSLGTDIQPQHF	TGTGCCAGCAGCCTTGGGACAGATATTCAGCCCCAGCATTTT
TRBD1	few	TRBV7-9	15	TRBJ1-3	CASSFGQVSRDTIYF	TGTGCCAGCAGCTTTGGACAGGTCTCTAGGGACACCATATATTTT
TRBD2	.	TRBV6-6	16	TRBJ2-7	CASSSGTSGRGYEQYF	TGTGCCAGCAGTTCCGGGACTAGCGGGAGAGGGTACGAGCAGTACTTC
TRBD1	.	TRBV5-1	14	TRBJ1-1	CASSVTGKNTEAFF	TGCGCCAGCAGCGTGACAGGGAAGAACACTGAAGCTTTCTTT
TRBD2	.	TRBV30	13	TRBJ2-3	CAWTLAGVYTQYF	TGTGCCTGGACACTAGCGGGAGTTTATACGCAGTATTTT
TRBD2	.	TRBV4-2	13	TRBJ2-3	CASSQERGDTQYF	TGTGCCAGCAGCCAAGAGCGGGGGGATACGCAGTATTTT
.	.	TRBV5-5	16	TRBJ2-6	CASRQSTLIGANVLTF	TGTGCCAGCAGACAGTCGACACTGATTGGGGCCAACGTCCTGACTTTC
.	.	TRBV5-1	14	TRBJ2-1	CASSLTGSYNEQFF	TGCGCCAGCAGCTTGACAGGATCCTACAATGAGCAGTTCTTC
TRBD2	once	TRBV6-5	14	TRBJ2-7	CASRLAGGDYEQYF	TGTGCCAGCAGATTAGCGGGAGGGGACTACGAGCAGTACTTC
.	.	TRBV12-3/TRBV12-4	12	TRBJ2-3	CASREVTDTQYF	TGTGCCAGTAGGGAGGTCACAGATACGCAGTATTTT
TRBD1	.	TRBV18	13	TRBJ2-7	CASSPAADRAQYF	TGTGCCAGCTCACCAGCAGCTGACAGGGCCCAGTACTTC
TRBD1	.	TRBV19	13	TRBJ2-1	CASSAGTANEQFF	TGTGCCAGTAGTGCCGGGACAGCCAATGAGCAGTTCTTC
.	.	TRBV4-3	15	TRBJ1-1	CASSQITGGGAEAFF	TGCGCCAGCAGCCAAATCACGGGGGGAGGCGCTGAAGCTTTCTTT
.	.	TRBV7-9	12	TRBJ2-1	CASTLASNEQFF	TGTGCCAGCACTTTGGCTAGCAATGAGCAGTTCTTC
TRBD1	.	TRBV30	13	TRBJ2-5	CAWNRDRQETQYF	TGTGCCTGGAACCGGGACAGACAAGAGACCCAGTACTTC
TRBD2	.	TRBV4-1	17	TRBJ2-5	CASSQDSLAGGGETQYF	TGCGCCAGCAGCCAAGATTCGCTAGCGGGAGGCGGGGAGACCCAGTACTTC
TRBD1	.	TRBV5-1	16	TRBJ1-1	CASRNPPGQGNTEAFF	TGCGCCAGCAGGAACCCCCCGGGACAGGGGAACACTGAAGCTTTCTTT
.	.	TRBV11-2	14	TRBJ1-2	CASSLGRNNYGYTF	TGTGCCAGCAGCTTAGGCAGAAATAACTATGGCTACACCTTC
TRBD2	once	TRBV6-5	14	TRBJ2-7	CASSWASGNDEQYF	TGTGCCAGTAGTTGGGCTAGCGGGAACGACGAGCAGTACTTC
.	.	TRBV29-1	14	TRBJ1-1	CSADPGGGRTEAFF	TGCAGCGCTGATCCGGGGGGAGGGCGGACTGAAGCTTTCTTT
.	once	TRBV10-3	13	TRBJ2-7	CAISESGVYEQYF	TGTGCCATCAGTGAGTCAGGGGTTTACGAGCAGTACTTC
TRBD2	.	TRBV28	15	TRBJ2-3	CASSPGGGGLAGQYF	TGTGCCAGCAGTCCCGGCGGCGGTGGTCTAGCGGGTCAGTATTTT
.	once	TRBV12-5	16	TRBJ2-7	CASGFSMLPGTYEQYF	TGTGCTAGTGGTTTTAGTATGCTGCCGGGAACCTACGAGCAGTACTTC
TRBD2	once	TRBV5-5	16	TRBJ2-2	CASSILLAVHTGELFF	TGTGCCAGCAGCATCCTACTAGCGGTTCACACCGGGGAGCTGTTTTTT
.	.	TRBV5-6	15	TRBJ1-5	CASSLGGLNNQPQHF	TGTGCCAGCAGCTTAGGGGGTTTGAACAATCAGCCCCAGCATTTT
TRBD2	.	TRBV13	17	TRBJ2-7	CASSITSGIGSSYEQYF	TGTGCCAGCAGCATAACTAGCGGGATCGGGAGCTCCTACGAGCAGTACTTC
TRBD1	.	TRBV3-1/TRBV3-2	17	TRBJ1-2	CASSQPLQGQRNYGYTF	TGTGCCAGCAGCCAACCCCTCCAGGGACAGAGAAACTATGGCTACACCTTC
.	.	TRBV29-1	14	TRBJ2-5	CSVRAATSQETQYF	TGCAGCGTGCGGGCAGCGACTAGTCAAGAGACCCAGTACTTC
.	.	TRBV21-1	15	TRBJ1-2	CASSKPLDTTNGYTF	TGTGCCAGCAGCAAACCCCTTGACACGACCAATGGCTACACCTTC
.	.	TRBV5-5	13	TRBJ1-1	CASSPRVNTEAFF	TGTGCCAGCAGCCCCAGGGTGAACACTGAAGCTTTCTTT
TRBD1	.	TRBV27	16	TRBJ1-1	CASSSRTGVVNTEAFF	TGTGCCAGCAGTTCACGGACAGGGGTGGTGAACACTGAAGCTTTCTTT
.	.	TRBV7-6	17	TRBJ2-2	CASSTSTNPLNTGELFF	TGTGCCAGCAGCACCTCGACTAACCCTTTGAACACCGGGGAGCTGTTTTTT
TRBD1	once	TRBV5-4	15	TRBJ1-6	CASSPGGTANSPLHF	TGTGCCAGCAGCCCGGGGGGGACAGCAAATTCACCCCTCCACTTT
.	.	TRBV4-1	13	TRBJ1-2	CASSQGGAYGYTF	TGCGCCAGCAGCCAAGGAGGAGCCTATGGCTACACCTTC
TRBD2	.	TRBV5-1	15	TRBJ2-7	CASRGLAGAPYEQYF	TGCGCCAGTAGGGGACTAGCGGGAGCCCCCTACGAGCAGTACTTC
TRBD2	.	TRBV2	14	TRBJ2-5	CASEPASGGETQYF	TGTGCCAGCGAGCCTGCTAGCGGGGGGGAGACCCAGTACTTC
TRBD2	.	TRBV7-9	17	TRBJ2-2	CASTTTSGSAWTGELFF	TGTGCCAGCACCACGACTAGCGGGAGTGCTTGGACCGGGGAGCTGTTTTTT
TRBD1	.	TRBV24-1	16	TRBJ2-2	CATSGAGGLGTGELFF	TGTGCCACCAGTGGCGCAGGGGGCCTGGGCACCGGGGAGCTGTTTTTT
.	.	TRBV6-5	14	TRBJ1-1	CATAGYSSVTEAFF	TGTGCCACCGCCGGGTATAGTAGTGTCACTGAAGCTTTCTTT
TRBD2	once	TRBV7-2	19	TRBJ2-1	CASSSYHASGALWGNEQFF	TGTGCCAGCAGCTCCTACCACGCTAGCGGGGCCCTCTGGGGGAATGAGCAGTTCTTC
TRBD1	once	TRBV19	14	TRBJ1-4	CASSINRGQEKLFF	TGTGCCAGTAGTATCAACAGGGGGCAGGAAAAACTGTTTTTT
.	.	TRBV27	17	TRBJ1-5	CASGFGRGNLRNQPQHF	TGTGCCAGCGGCTTCGGACGAGGGAACCTACGCAATCAGCCCCAGCATTTT
.	.	TRBV5-1	15	TRBJ1-2	CASSLDSPMLYGYTF	TGCGCCAGCAGCTTGGACAGCCCCATGCTCTATGGCTACACCTTC
.	.	TRBV28	14	TRBJ1-4	CASSLRGSREKLFF	TGTGCCAGCAGTTTAAGGGGTTCTAGAGAAAAACTGTTTTTT
TRBD2	.	TRBV19	16	TRBJ2-3	CASSAGTSGRADTQYF	TGTGCCAGTAGTGCCGGGACTAGCGGGAGGGCAGATACGCAGTATTTT
TRBD1	.	TRBV7-9	15	TRBJ2-7	CASIEDRLGSYEQYF	TGTGCCAGCATCGAGGACAGGCTCGGATCCTACGAGCAGTACTTC
.	.	TRBV5-4	12	TRBJ2-2	CASSLMSGELFF	TGTGCCAGCAGCCTCATGAGCGGGGAGCTGTTTTTT
TRBD2	.	TRBV14	14	TRBJ2-5	CASSQRTGGETQYF	TGTGCCAGCAGCCAGCGGACGGGAGGAGAGACCCAGTACTTC
.	.	TRBV30	17	TRBJ1-2	CAWRVIKGPNSNYGYTF	TGTGCCTGGAGGGTGATTAAGGGGCCAAATTCTAACTATGGCTACACCTTC
TRBD1	.	TRBV18	17	TRBJ2-2	CASSRGTGTANTGELFF	TGTGCCAGCTCACGGGGGACAGGCACAGCGAACACCGGGGAGCTGTTTTTT
TRBD2	.	TRBV7-9	16	TRBJ2-3	CASSSKREGSTDTQYF	TGTGCCAGCAGCTCCAAGCGGGAGGGCTCCACAGATACGCAGTATTTT